Given below is one T cell receptor beta chain in context. Its antigen remains unknown. The sample belongs to a study of graft-versus-host responses after intestinal transplantation. Study-wide results and caveats: Among recipient marrow samples, GvH clones were found; some appeared first in ileum or blood.

Here immunoSEQ multiplex PCR was the method, and the copy in TCRdb shows in-frame clones only, minus some. This table has 9,500 to 11,000 clones, over 90% appearing once. V shed 5 bases and J shed 2 bases, with 8 bases lying between them. The germline V gene encodes CDR1 SGHTA and CDR2 FQGTGA. The CDR3 consists of 13 residues. The chain recombines TRBV7-3 with TRBJ2-3; perhaps TRBD1 as D (6 bases). This receptor was identified in a human patient who received an intestinal transplant, so some T cells may come from the graft donor. This specimen consisted of PBMCs, obtained approximately 40 days after intestinal transplantation. The CDR3 coding sequence is TGTGCCAGCAGCCCAGGGGTCACAGATACGCAGTATTTT. Residues: CASSPGVTDTQYF.